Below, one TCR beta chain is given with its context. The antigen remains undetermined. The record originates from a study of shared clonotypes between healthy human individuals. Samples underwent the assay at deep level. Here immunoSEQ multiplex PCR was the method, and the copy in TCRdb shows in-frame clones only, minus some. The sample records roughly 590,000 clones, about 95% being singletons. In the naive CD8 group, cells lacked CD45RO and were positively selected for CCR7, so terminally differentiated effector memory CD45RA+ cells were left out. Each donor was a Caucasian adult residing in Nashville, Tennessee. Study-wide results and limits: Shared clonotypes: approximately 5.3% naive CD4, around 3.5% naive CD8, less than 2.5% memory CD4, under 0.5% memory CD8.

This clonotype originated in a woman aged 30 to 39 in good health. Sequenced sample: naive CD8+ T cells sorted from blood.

The CDR3 coding sequence is TGCAGCGTTGAAGTCCGAGACATAAGGGTCAATGAGCAGTTCTTC. Its translation: CSVEVRDIRVNEQFF. This chain uses TRBV29-1 with TRBJ2-1; D remains unclear. The length of the CDR3 is 15 residues. V lost 1 base and J 6 bases, leaving 16 bases between the germline ends. Per the germline V gene, CDR1 is SQVTM and CDR2 is ANQGSEA.